One and the same sample provided the 14 T cell receptor beta chains below, sequenced in a study of CD8 T cells in ankylosing spondylitis. One entry per CDR3 protein, called by TCRdb with MiXCR from the 5' RACE reads. The repertoire holds roughly 130,000 distinct CDR3 sequences, with about 6.5% as singletons. The sequencing input was blood, either unsorted or a sorted T cell fraction (not recorded which). These receptors all come from a male donor with ankylosing spondylitis or in good health (not recorded which).

This clonotype has a count of ten or more. V is TRBV5-1 and J is TRBJ1-2; D gene ambiguous. The CDR3 consists of 14 residues. Per germline, CDR1 SGHRS and CDR2 YFSETQ. Trimming cost V 0 bases and J 3 bases, with 9 bases left between them. The CDR3 bases are TGCGCCAGCAGCTTGGGGGCGGTTCACTATGGCTACACCTTC. Encoded protein: CASSLGAVHYGYTF.

This clonotype was seen ten or more times. V gene TRBV5-1 combines with J gene TRBJ2-7, with D tentatively TRBD1 or TRBD2 (5 bases each). CDR3 size: 14 residues. Germline loops: CDR1 SGHRS, CDR2 YFSETQ. V was shortened by 0 bases and J by 1 base, with 8 bases between the two germline ends. DNA of the CDR3: TGCGCCAGCAGCTTGGGGGACGGGTCCTACGAGCAGTACTTC. Its translation: CASSLGDGSYEQYF.

This clonotype came up many times. The V gene is TRBV29-1, the J gene TRBJ1-1; D uncertain. The V end lost 4 bases, the J end lost 0 bases, and 9 bases lay between the germline ends. This CDR3 is built from 13 residues. CDR1 is SQVTM and CDR2 is ANQGSEA in the germline V gene. CDR3 protein: CSVVKGLNTEAFF. In DNA, the CDR3 is TGCAGCGTTGTGAAGGGCTTGAACACTGAAGCTTTCTTT.

This clonotype was seen a few times. This chain connects TRBV4-1 to TRBJ2-4, with D tentatively TRBD2 (5 bases). V gave up 4 bases and J gave up 4 bases, with 14 bases separating them. Germline-derived CDR1 and CDR2 are MGHRA and YSYEKL. This CDR3 comprises 15 residues. The CDR3 protein is CASSLVSGVKNIQYF. CDR3 in DNA: TGCGCCAGCAGCCTGGTTTCCGGGGTAAAAAACATTCAGTACTTC.

The chain couples TRBV20-1 to TRBJ2-1, with D perhaps TRBD1 or TRBD2 (5 bases each). The CDR3 consists of 13 residues. The ends were cut back, 6 bases at V and 4 bases at J, with 13 bases in the middle. Germline lookup yields CDR1 DFQATT and CDR2 SNEGSKA (reference sequence). The CDR3 nucleotides are TGCAGTGCCCGGGACCCATTTTACAATGAGCAGTTCTTC. Its translation is CSARDPFYNEQFF.

This clonotype was picked up many times. The chain couples TRBV7-6 to TRBJ2-3; D might be TRBD2 (6 bases). The CDR3 length is 13 residues. Trimming left V 4 bases short and J 6 bases short, with 11 bases between. Germline V gene sequence: CDR1 SGHVS, CDR2 FNYEAQ. This chain's CDR3 is CASSSRDSDTQYF. CDR3 sequence (DNA): TGTGCCAGCAGCTCCCGGGACTCGGATACGCAGTATTTT.

At least ten counts were recorded for this clonotype. This rearrangement joins TRBV5-1 to TRBJ1-1, with TRBD1 as a possible D gene (6 bases). The germline gives CDR1 SGHRS, CDR2 YFSETQ. V lost 0 bases to trimming and J lost 11 bases, with 20 bases between them. This CDR3 spans 15 amino acids. Here the CDR3 DNA reads TGCGCCAGCAGCTTGGCCGGTCAACAGGGCGTGAGCGCTTTCTTT. This translates into CASSLAGQQGVSAFF. Complete variable domain (other parts from reference TRBV5-1 and TRBJ1-1): KAGVTQTPRYLIKTRGQQVTLSCSPISGHRSVSWYQQTPGQGLQFLFEYFSETQRNKGNFPGRFSGRQFSNSRSEMNVSTLELGDSALYLCASSLAGQQGVSAFFGQGTRLTVV.

This clonotype was detected many times. This CDR3 is CASSFRPPPYNEQFF. CDR3 in DNA: TGTGCCAGCAGTTTTCGGCCACCCCCGTACAATGAGCAGTTCTTC. The J gene is TRBJ2-1, the V gene TRBV12-3 or TRBV12-4; D remains ambiguous. Trimming took 3 bases from V and 4 from J, leaving 13 bases between them. The CDR3 runs to 15 residues.

This clonotype was detected ten times or more. The V and J genes are TRBV20-1 and TRBJ1-5; D remains unclear. Between the trimmed V and J ends, which lost 1 base and 3 bases, there was a span of 10 bases. The CDR3 is 14 amino acids. Germline CDR1 and CDR2: DFQATT and SNEGSKA (reference sequence). The CDR3 sequence is CSARGQMDNQPQHF. The CDR3 DNA sequence: TGCAGTGCTAGAGGGCAGATGGACAATCAGCCCCAGCATTTT.

This clonotype has at least ten counts. The V gene is TRBV12-3 or TRBV12-4, the J gene TRBJ2-3; D is possibly TRBD1 (5 bases). The ends were cut back, 1 base at V and 5 bases at J, with 10 bases in the middle. This CDR3 has 14 residues. The CDR3 is CASSLGAREDTQYF. DNA of the CDR3: TGTGCCAGCAGTTTAGGGGCCAGGGAAGATACGCAGTATTTT.

This clonotype was picked up many times. The V and J genes are TRBV20-1 and TRBJ2-3; a weak D match, TRBD1 (5 bases). V lost 5 bases and J lost 3, with 12 bases in between. There are 13 residues in the CDR3. CDR1 and CDR2 (germline): DFQATT, SNEGSKA (reference sequence). CDR3 DNA sequence: TGCAGTGCTCCCAGGGAAAGGACAGATACGCAGTATTTT. It encodes CSAPRERTDTQYF.

This clonotype was picked up many times. The chain combines TRBV5-1 with TRBJ2-1; D is unclear. CDR1 and CDR2 (germline): SGHRS, YFSETQ. This CDR3 is built from 11 residues. V lost 7 bases to trimming and J lost 0 bases, with 2 bases between them. This CDR3 is CASCSYNEQFF. The CDR3 nucleotides are TGCGCCAGCTGCTCCTACAATGAGCAGTTCTTC.

V usage is TRBV3-1 and J usage is TRBJ2-5, with D possibly called TRBD1 or TRBD2 (6 bases each). This CDR3 is 17 amino acids long. CDR1 is LGHDT and CDR2 is YNNKEL in the germline V gene (reference sequence). V was trimmed by 8 bases and J by 5 bases, leaving 27 bases between them. CDR3 sequence: CASCLRGVVRTGETQYF. CDR3 DNA sequence: TGTGCCAGCTGTCTGAGGGGGGTTGTTCGCACTGGGGAGACCCAGTACTTC.

This clonotype was picked up many times. The V gene is TRBV29-1, the J gene TRBJ2-3; D gene uncertain. Trimming took 7 bases from V and 5 from J, leaving 13 bases between them. The CDR3 loop spans 12 amino acids. CDR1 and CDR2 (germline): SQVTM, ANQGSEA. CDR3 loop: CSAVGQGDTQYF. Written as DNA, the CDR3 is TGCAGCGCTGTGGGCCAAGGAGATACGCAGTATTTT.